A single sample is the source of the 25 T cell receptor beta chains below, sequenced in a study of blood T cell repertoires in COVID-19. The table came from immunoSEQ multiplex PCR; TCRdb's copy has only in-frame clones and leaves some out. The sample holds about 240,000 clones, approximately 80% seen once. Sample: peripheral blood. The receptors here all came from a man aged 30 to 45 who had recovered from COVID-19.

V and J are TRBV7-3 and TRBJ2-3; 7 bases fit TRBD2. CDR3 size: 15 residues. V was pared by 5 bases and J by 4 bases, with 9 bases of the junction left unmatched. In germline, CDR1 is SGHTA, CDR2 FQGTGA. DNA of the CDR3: TGTGCCAGCAGCACCGAAGCGGGGACCTCAGATACGCAGTATTTT. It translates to CASSTEAGTSDTQYF.

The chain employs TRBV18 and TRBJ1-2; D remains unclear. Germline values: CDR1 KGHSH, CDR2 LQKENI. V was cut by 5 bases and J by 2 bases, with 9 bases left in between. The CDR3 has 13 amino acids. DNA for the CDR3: TGTGCCAGCTCAAGCTCGGGAAACTATGGCTACACCTTC. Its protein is CASSSSGNYGYTF.

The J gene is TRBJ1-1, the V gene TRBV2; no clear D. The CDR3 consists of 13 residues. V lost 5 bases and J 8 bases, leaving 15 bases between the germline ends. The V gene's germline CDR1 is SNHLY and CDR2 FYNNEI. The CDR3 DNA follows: TGTGCCAGCAGTCTCCCTAGAAAGAGAGAAGCTTTCTTT. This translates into CASSLPRKREAFF. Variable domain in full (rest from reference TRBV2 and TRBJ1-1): EPEVTQTPSHQVTQMGQEVILRCVPISNHLYFYWYRQILGQKVEFLVSFYNNEISEKSEIFDDQFSVERPDGSNFTLKIRSTKLEDSAMYFCASSLPRKREAFFGQGTRLTVV.

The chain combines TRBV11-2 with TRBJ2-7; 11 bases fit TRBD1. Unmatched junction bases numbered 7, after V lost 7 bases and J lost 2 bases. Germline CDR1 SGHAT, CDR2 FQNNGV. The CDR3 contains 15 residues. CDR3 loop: CASTPGGQGAYEQYF. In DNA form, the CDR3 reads TGTGCCAGCACCCCAGGGGGACAGGGGGCCTACGAGCAGTACTTC.

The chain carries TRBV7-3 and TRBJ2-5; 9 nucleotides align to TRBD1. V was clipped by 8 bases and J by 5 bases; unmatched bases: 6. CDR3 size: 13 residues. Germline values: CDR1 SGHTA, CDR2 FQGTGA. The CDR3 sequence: CASGLDRGETQYF. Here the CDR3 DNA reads TGTGCCAGCGGATTAGACAGGGGGGAGACCCAGTACTTC.

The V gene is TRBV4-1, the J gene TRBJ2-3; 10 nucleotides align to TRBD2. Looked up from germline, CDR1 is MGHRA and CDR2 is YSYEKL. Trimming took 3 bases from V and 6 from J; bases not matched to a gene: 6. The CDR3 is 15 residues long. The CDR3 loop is CASSQAPSGGDTQYF. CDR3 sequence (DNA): TGCGCCAGCAGCCAGGCCCCTAGCGGGGGTGATACGCAGTATTTT.

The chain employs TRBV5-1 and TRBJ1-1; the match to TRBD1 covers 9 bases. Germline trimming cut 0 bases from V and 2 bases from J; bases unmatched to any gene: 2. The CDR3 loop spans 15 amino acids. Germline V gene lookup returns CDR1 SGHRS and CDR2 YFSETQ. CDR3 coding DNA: TGCGCCAGCAGCTTGGGACAGGGGGGTAACACTGAAGCTTTCTTT. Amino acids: CASSLGQGGNTEAFF.

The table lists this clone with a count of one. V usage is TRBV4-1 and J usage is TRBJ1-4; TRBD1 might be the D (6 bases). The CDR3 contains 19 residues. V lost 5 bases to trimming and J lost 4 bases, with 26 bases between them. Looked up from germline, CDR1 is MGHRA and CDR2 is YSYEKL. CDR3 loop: CASSVYIRGGRGLNEKLFF. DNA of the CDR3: TGCGCCAGCAGCGTGTATATCCGTGGGGGGCGGGGGCTTAATGAAAAACTGTTTTTT.

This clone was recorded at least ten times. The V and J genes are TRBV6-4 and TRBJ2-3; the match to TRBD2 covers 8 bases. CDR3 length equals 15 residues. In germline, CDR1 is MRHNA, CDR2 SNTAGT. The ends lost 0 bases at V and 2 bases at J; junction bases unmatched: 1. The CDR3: CASSDSRGATDTQYF. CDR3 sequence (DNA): TGTGCCAGCAGTGACTCGCGGGGGGCCACAGATACGCAGTATTTT.

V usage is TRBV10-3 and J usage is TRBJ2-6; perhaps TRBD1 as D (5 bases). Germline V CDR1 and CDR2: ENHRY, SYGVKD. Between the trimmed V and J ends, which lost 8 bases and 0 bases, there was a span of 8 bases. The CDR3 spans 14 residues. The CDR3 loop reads CAIPGASGANVLTF. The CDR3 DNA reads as TGTGCCATCCCTGGGGCCTCTGGGGCCAACGTCCTGACTTTC.

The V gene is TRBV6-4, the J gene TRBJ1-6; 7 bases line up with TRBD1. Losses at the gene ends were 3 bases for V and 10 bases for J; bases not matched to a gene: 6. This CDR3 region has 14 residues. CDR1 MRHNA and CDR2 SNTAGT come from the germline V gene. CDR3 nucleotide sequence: TGTGCCAGCAGTGAACAGGGGAGTGGATCACCCCTCCACTTT. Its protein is CASSEQGSGSPLHF.

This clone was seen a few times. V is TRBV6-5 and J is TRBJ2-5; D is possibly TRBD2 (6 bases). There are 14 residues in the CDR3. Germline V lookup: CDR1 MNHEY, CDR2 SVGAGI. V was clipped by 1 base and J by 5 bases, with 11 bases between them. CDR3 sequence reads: CASSYYGGRETQYF. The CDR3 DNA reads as TGTGCCAGCAGTTACTACGGGGGTAGGGAGACCCAGTACTTC.

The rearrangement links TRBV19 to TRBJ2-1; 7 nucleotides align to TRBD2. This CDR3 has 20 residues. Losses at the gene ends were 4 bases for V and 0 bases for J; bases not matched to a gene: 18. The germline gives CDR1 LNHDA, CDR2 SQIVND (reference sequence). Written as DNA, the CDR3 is TGTGCCAGTAGTACGATCTCGTCCTTTTGGGGGGGGAGCTCCTACAATGAGCAGTTCTTC. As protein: CASSTISSFWGGSSYNEQFF.

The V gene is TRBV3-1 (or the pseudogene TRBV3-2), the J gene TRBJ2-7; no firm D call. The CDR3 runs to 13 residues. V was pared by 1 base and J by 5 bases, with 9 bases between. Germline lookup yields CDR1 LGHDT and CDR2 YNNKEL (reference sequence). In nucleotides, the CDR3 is TGTGCCAGCAGCCAAGTTGAAGCCCACGAGCAGTACTTC. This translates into CASSQVEAHEQYF.

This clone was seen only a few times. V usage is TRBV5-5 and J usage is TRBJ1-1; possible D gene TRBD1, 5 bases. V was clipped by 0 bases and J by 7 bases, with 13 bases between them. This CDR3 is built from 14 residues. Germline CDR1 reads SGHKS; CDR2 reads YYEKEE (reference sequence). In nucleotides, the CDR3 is TGTGCCAGCAGCTTGGGGGGACTCTTAGTTGAAGCTTTCTTT. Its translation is CASSLGGLLVEAFF.

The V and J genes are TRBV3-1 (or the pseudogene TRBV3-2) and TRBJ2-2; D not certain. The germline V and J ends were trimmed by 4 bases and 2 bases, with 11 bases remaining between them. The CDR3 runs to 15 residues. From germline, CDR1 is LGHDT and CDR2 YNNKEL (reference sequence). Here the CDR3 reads CASSRSLTNTGELFF. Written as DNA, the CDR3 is TGTGCCAGCAGCCGCAGCCTGACTAACACCGGGGAGCTGTTTTTT.

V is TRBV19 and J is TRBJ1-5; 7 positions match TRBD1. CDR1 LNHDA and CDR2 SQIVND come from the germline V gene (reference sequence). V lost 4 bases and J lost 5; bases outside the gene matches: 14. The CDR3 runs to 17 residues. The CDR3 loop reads CASSRLLQGSLDQPQHF. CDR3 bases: TGTGCCAGTAGTAGGCTCCTACAGGGGTCCCTTGATCAGCCCCAGCATTTT.

This CDR3 reads CSVEDWNTEAFF. The DNA of the CDR3 is TGCAGCGTTGAAGACTGGAACACTGAAGCTTTCTTT. V and J are TRBV29-1 and TRBJ1-1; no clear D. With 0 bases removed from V and 1 base from J, the gap between germline ends came to 3 bases. In germline, CDR1 is SQVTM, CDR2 ANQGSEA. The length of the CDR3 is 12 residues.

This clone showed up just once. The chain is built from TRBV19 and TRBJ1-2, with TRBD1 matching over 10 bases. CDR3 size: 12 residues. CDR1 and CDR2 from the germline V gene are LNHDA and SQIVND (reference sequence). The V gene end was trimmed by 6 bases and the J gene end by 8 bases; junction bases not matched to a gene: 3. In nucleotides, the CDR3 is TGTGCCAGTAGGACAGGGGGCTGGGGCTACACCTTC. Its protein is CASRTGGWGYTF.

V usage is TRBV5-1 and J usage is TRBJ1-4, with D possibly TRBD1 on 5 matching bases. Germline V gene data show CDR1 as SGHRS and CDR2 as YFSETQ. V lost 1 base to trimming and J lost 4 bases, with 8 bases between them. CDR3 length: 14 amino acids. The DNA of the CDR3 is TGCGCCAGCAGCTTGACAGGATTTAATGAAAAACTGTTTTTT. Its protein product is CASSLTGFNEKLFF.

The CDR3 bases are TGTGCCAGCAGTTACTCTATTTCGGCCGGGGAGCTGTTTTTT. As protein: CASSYSISAGELFF. V is TRBV6-5 and J is TRBJ2-2, with D unclear. CDR3 length equals 14 residues. The V and J ends lost 0 bases and 6 bases respectively, with 8 bases between them. CDR1 is MNHEY, CDR2 SVGAGI, per germline.

Here the CDR3 reads CASSSRGVPGQPQHF. The CDR3 DNA reads as TGTGCCAGCAGCTCCCGGGGAGTTCCGGGGCAGCCCCAGCATTTT. V gene TRBV5-5 combines with J gene TRBJ1-5; D call uncertain. The germline V and J ends were trimmed by 3 bases and 7 bases, with 17 bases remaining between them. CDR1 is SGHKS and CDR2 is YYEKEE in the germline V gene (reference sequence). The CDR3 totals 15 residues.

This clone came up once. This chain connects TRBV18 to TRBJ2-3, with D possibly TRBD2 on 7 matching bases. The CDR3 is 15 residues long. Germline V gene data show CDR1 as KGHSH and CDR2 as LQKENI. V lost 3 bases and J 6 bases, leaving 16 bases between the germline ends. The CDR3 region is CASSPIRGAEDTQYF. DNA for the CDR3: TGTGCCAGCTCACCTATTCGGGGGGCTGAGGATACGCAGTATTTT.

The DNA for the CDR3 is TGTGCCAGCAGCGCCCAGGGACAGGGTAAAGCTTTCTTT. Translated: CASSAQGQGKAFF. The chain employs TRBV4-2 and TRBJ1-1, with 9 bases lining up with TRBD1. The CDR3 has 13 residues. Germline trimming cut 5 bases from V and 9 bases from J; bases unmatched to any gene: 7. Germline V gives CDR1 LGHNA, CDR2 YNFKEQ.

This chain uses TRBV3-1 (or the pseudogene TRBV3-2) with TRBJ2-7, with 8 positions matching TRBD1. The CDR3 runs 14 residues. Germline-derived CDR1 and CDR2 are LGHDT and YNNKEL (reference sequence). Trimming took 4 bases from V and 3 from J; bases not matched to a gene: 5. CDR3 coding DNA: TGTGCCAGCAGCCGCCAGGGGGCCCTCTACGAGCAGTACTTC. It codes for CASSRQGALYEQYF.